Below, 16 T cell receptor beta chains from the same sample are listed, as sequenced in a study of human T cells and chemical hapten exposure (dated by TCRdb to the early 2020s). Library preparation employed RACE. The instrument given in TCRdb is NextSeq 500. The raw public data were reprocessed by TCRdb itself: fastp quality trimming at Q25, MiXCR clonotype calling, in-frame beta chains only. Identical CDR3 proteins give one entry, which carries the most common genes and DNA. The sample records about 350,000 distinct CDR3 sequences, around 6% of which are singletons. About 6% of the sample is held by the ten biggest clonotypes. This sample's time point label indicates: patch test 2, 6 weeks after DPC sensitization. In light of the paper, this sample's treatment or condition label describes: therapeutic diphenylcyclopropenone sensitization with weekly scalp DPC. The specimen comprised whole blood, sampled in connection with sensitization to the hapten diphenylcyclopropenone (DPC). Every receptor here comes from a woman in her late teens or twenties with alopecia areata. Some clones in this sample may be carry-over from other donors' samples.

This clonotype was observed at least ten times. This chain joins TRBV5-1 and TRBJ2-5; possible D gene TRBD1, 5 bases. Trimming left V 7 bases short and J 0 bases short, with 10 bases between. The CDR3 is 13 amino acids. Germline V lookup: CDR1 SGHRS, CDR2 YFSETQ. CDR3 amino acids: CASATGDQETQYF. The CDR3 nucleotides are TGCGCCAGCGCAACAGGAGACCAAGAGACCCAGTACTTC.

This clonotype was seen at least ten times. In DNA form, the CDR3 reads TGTGCCAGCAGCAACGCTGGGGGTGAGACCCAGTACTTC. This translates into CASSNAGGETQYF. The V call is TRBV11-2, the J call TRBJ2-5; the D gene could be TRBD1 or TRBD2 (5 bases each). CDR1 is SGHAT, CDR2 FQNNGV, per germline. Trimming took off 5 bases at V and 5 bases at J, with 12 bases between the two ends. The CDR3 sequence is 13 residues long. The variable domain in full, with the rest retrieved from reference TRBV11-2 and TRBJ2-5, is EAGVAQSPRYKIIEKRQSVAFWCNPISGHATLYWYQQILGQGPKLLIQFQNNGVVDDSQLPKDRFSAERLKGVDSTLKIQPAKLEDSAVYLCASSNAGGETQYFGPGTRLLVL.

This clonotype was seen at least ten times. The chain couples TRBV5-1 to TRBJ2-2; the D gene is possibly TRBD2 (6 bases). The CDR3 covers 15 residues. The V gene lost 2 bases and the J gene lost 6 bases, with 14 bases spanning the gap. Per germline, CDR1 SGHRS and CDR2 YFSETQ. The CDR3 protein is CASSFMTRLAGELFF. DNA of the CDR3: TGCGCCAGCAGCTTCATGACTAGGCTGGCCGGGGAGCTGTTTTTT.

The genes are TRBV13 and TRBJ2-2, with TRBD1 matching over 7 bases. Germline V CDR1 and CDR2: PRHDT, FYEKMQ (reference sequence). The CDR3 is made up of 16 amino acids. V was clipped by 0 bases and J by 3 bases; unmatched bases: 4. CDR3 protein: CASSLGDQGDTGELFF. The CDR3 region has the DNA TGTGCCAGCAGCTTAGGAGACCAGGGGGACACCGGGGAGCTGTTTTTT.

Many counts were recorded for this clonotype. Here the CDR3 reads CASSLRRDQPQHF. DNA of the CDR3: TGTGCCAGCAGTTTACGCAGGGATCAGCCCCAGCATTTT. This chain uses TRBV6-6 with TRBJ1-5; weak D call: TRBD1 (5 bases). The V end was cut by 4 bases, the J end by 5 bases, with 9 bases between. The CDR3 runs to 13 residues. The germline gives CDR1 MNHNY, CDR2 SVGAGI (reference sequence).

The chain employs TRBV27 and TRBJ1-6, with D perhaps matching TRBD1 (6 bases). Germline CDR1 and CDR2: MNHEY and SMNVEV (reference sequence). The CDR3 length is 18 residues. Trimming took 7 bases from V and 4 from J, leaving 23 bases between them. CDR3 in DNA: TGTGCCAGCACTCTCTGGGCAGGGGCCGTTCAATATAATTCACCCCTCCACTTT. As protein: CASTLWAGAVQYNSPLHF.

This clonotype was counted between two and nine times. V gene TRBV5-4 combines with J gene TRBJ1-4; TRBD1 is a possible D gene (5 bases). V lost 6 bases to trimming and J lost 5 bases, with 14 bases between them. The CDR3 has 14 residues. Germline V gene data show CDR1 as SGHNT and CDR2 as YYREEE (reference sequence). DNA for the CDR3: TGTGCCAGCACCCAGGGACCGGAAAATGAAAAACTGTTTTTT. This sequence encodes CASTQGPENEKLFF.

This sequence joins TRBV6-2 or TRBV6-3 and TRBJ1-5, with 8 bases fitting TRBD1. V shed 4 bases, J shed 11 bases, and the junction held 13 bases outside the gene matches. The CDR3 length is 15 residues. CDR1 is MNHEY, CDR2 SVGEGT, per germline. The DNA of the CDR3 is TGTGCCAGCAGTTCCCGAGAACGGACAGGGAGGGCCCAGCATTTT. Its protein is CASSSRERTGRAQHF.

This clonotype was detected ten times or more. The V call is TRBV6-5, the J call TRBJ1-6; D unclear. Germline V gene sequence: CDR1 MNHEY, CDR2 SVGAGI. The CDR3 contains 16 residues. The ends were cut back, 0 bases at V and 7 bases at J, with 13 bases in the middle. Here the CDR3 reads CASSYSSRTGNSPLHF. The CDR3 nucleotides are TGTGCCAGCAGTTACTCGTCCAGGACTGGGAATTCACCCCTCCACTTT.

This clonotype was seen many times. This sequence joins TRBV28 and TRBJ1-1; the D gene is possibly TRBD1 (5 bases). The CDR3 extends over 17 amino acids. The germline gives CDR1 MDHEN, CDR2 SYDVKM. V lost 1 base to trimming and J lost 0 bases, with 15 bases between them. The CDR3 region is CASSLSPMTDVNTEAFF. CDR3 nucleotides: TGTGCCAGCAGTTTATCCCCTATGACAGACGTGAACACTGAAGCTTTCTTT.

The chain's CDR3 is CASSREAYGYTF. For the CDR3, the DNA is TGTGCCAGCAGCCGTGAAGCGTATGGCTACACCTTC. The chain has TRBV6-6 and TRBJ1-2; no clear D. The ends were cut back, 6 bases at V and 5 bases at J, with 10 bases in the middle. CDR1 and CDR2 (germline): MNHNY, SVGAGI (reference sequence). The CDR3 length is 12 residues.

This clonotype was seen a few times. The chain carries TRBV4-2 and TRBJ2-5; TRBD2 aligns across 12 bases. Germline-derived CDR1 and CDR2 are LGHNA and YNFKEQ. V was pared by 0 bases and J by 2 bases, with 4 bases of the junction left unmatched. The CDR3 is 17 residues long. DNA for the CDR3: TGTGCCAGCAGCCAAGAAGGACTAGCGGGGATTCAAGAGACCCAGTACTTC. Translation: CASSQEGLAGIQETQYF.

This clonotype was picked up many times. The rearrangement uses TRBV7-8 and TRBJ1-4; possible D gene TRBD1, 6 bases. V was clipped by 1 base and J by 7 bases, with 19 bases between them. Germline lookup yields CDR1 SGHVS and CDR2 FQNEAQ. This CDR3 spans 17 amino acids. Written as DNA, the CDR3 is TGTGCCAGCAGCTTAGTTACAGGGAACACCGCCCGTGAAAAACTGTTTTTT. Residues: CASSLVTGNTAREKLFF.

The chain employs TRBV7-9 and TRBJ1-3, with a weak D call TRBD1 (5 bases). Per germline, CDR1 SEHNR and CDR2 FQNEAQ (reference sequence). Trimming took off 5 bases at V and 4 bases at J, with 15 bases between the two ends. CDR3 length equals 15 residues. The CDR3 sequence is CASSPSTEIGNTIYF. CDR3 DNA sequence: TGTGCCAGCAGCCCCTCGACAGAGATCGGAAACACCATATATTTT.

V and J are TRBV28 and TRBJ2-7; 9 bases fit TRBD1. Per germline, CDR1 MDHEN and CDR2 SYDVKM. Trimming took 6 bases from V and 3 from J; bases not matched to a gene: 12. The CDR3 has 16 amino acids. DNA for the CDR3: TGTGCCAGCAGCCCGGGACAGGGTTTAGCGAACTACGAGCAGTACTTC. This translates into CASSPGQGLANYEQYF.

A few counts support this clonotype. The chain has TRBV6-2 or TRBV6-3 and TRBJ2-3; D may be TRBD2 (6 bases). Germline CDR1 is MNHEY and CDR2 is SVGEGT. The V gene lost 6 bases and the J gene lost 2 bases, with 15 bases spanning the gap. The CDR3 has 15 amino acids. Here the CDR3 reads CASSWGETDTDTQYF. The CDR3 bases are TGTGCCAGCAGCTGGGGGGAGACAGACACAGATACGCAGTATTTT.